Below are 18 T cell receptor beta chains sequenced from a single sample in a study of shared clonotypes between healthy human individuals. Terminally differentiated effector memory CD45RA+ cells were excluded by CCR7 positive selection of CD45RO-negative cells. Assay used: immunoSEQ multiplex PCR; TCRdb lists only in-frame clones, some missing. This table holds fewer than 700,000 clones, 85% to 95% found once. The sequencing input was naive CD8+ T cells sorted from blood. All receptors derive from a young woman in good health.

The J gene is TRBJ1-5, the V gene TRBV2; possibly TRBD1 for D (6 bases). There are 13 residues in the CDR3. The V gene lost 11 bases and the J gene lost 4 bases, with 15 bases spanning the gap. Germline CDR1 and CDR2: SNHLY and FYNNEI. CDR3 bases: TGTGCCGGACGGACAGATTCTAATCAGCCCCAGCATTTT. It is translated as CAGRTDSNQPQHF.

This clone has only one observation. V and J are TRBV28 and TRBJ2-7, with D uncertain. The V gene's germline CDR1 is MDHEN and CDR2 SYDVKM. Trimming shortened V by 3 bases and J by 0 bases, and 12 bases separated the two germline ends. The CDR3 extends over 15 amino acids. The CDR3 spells CASSLGSPSSYEQYF. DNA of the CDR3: TGTGCCAGCAGTTTGGGTAGCCCTAGCTCCTACGAGCAGTACTTC. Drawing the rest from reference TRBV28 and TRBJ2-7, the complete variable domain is DVKVTQSSRYLVKRTGEKVFLECVQDMDHENMFWYRQDPGLGLRLIYFSYDVKMKEKGDIPEGYSVSREKKERFSLILESASTNQTSMYLCASSLGSPSSYEQYFGPGTRLTVT.

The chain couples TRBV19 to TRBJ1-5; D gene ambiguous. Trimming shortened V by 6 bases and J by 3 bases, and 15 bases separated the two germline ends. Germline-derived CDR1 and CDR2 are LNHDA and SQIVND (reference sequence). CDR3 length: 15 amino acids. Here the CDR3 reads CASRNPGTPNQPQHF. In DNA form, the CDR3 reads TGTGCCAGTAGAAACCCGGGAACGCCCAATCAGCCCCAGCATTTT.

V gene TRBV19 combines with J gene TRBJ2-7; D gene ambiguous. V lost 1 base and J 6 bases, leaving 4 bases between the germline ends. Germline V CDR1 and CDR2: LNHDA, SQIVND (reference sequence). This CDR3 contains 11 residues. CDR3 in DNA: TGTGCCAGTAGTATAGGAACCGAGCAGTACTTC. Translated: CASSIGTEQYF.

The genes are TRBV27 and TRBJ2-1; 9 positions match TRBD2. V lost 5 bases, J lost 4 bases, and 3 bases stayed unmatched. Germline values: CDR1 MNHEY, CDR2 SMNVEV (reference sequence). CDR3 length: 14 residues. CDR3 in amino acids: CASSHSGGYNEQFF. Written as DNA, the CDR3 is TGTGCCAGCAGTCATAGCGGGGGTTACAATGAGCAGTTCTTC.

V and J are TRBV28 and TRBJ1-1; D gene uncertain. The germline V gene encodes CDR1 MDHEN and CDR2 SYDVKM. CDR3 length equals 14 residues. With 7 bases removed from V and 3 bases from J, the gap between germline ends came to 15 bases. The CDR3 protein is CASISHGRDTEAFF. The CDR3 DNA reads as TGTGCCAGCATCTCCCATGGACGGGACACTGAAGCTTTCTTT. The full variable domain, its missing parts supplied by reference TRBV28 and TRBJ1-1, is DVKVTQSSRYLVKRTGEKVFLECVQDMDHENMFWYRQDPGLGLRLIYFSYDVKMKEKGDIPEGYSVSREKKERFSLILESASTNQTSMYLCASISHGRDTEAFFGQGTRLTVV.

As DNA, the CDR3 is TGTGCCAGCAGTTCGAGCGGGAGGCCAATATATGAGCAGTTCTTC. This sequence encodes CASSSSGRPIYEQFF. The chain recombines TRBV2 with TRBJ2-1, with TRBD2 matching 9 bases. V gave up 5 bases and J gave up 8 bases; unmatched junction bases: 10. Looked up from germline, CDR1 is SNHLY and CDR2 is FYNNEI. This CDR3 comprises 15 residues. The whole variable domain, remainder taken from reference TRBV2 and TRBJ2-1, is EPEVTQTPSHQVTQMGQEVILRCVPISNHLYFYWYRQILGQKVEFLVSFYNNEISEKSEIFDDQFSVERPDGSNFTLKIRSTKLEDSAMYFCASSSSGRPIYEQFFGPGTRLTVL.

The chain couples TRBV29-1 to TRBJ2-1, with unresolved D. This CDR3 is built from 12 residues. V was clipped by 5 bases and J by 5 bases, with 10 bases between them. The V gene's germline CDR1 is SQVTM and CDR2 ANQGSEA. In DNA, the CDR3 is TGCAGCGTTCCGTGGATCAACAATGAGCAGTTCTTC. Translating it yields CSVPWINNEQFF.

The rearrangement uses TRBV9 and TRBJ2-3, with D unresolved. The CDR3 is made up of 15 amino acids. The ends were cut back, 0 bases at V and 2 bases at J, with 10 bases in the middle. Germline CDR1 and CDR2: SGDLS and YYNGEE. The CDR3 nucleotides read TGTGCCAGCAGCGTAGAATGGGGTTCCACAGATACGCAGTATTTT. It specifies CASSVEWGSTDTQYF.

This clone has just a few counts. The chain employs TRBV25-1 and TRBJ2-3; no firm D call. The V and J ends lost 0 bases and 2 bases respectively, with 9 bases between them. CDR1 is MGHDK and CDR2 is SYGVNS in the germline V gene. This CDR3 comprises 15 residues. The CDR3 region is CASSEYDGITDTQYF. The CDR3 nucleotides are TGTGCCAGCAGTGAATATGATGGAATCACAGATACGCAGTATTTT.

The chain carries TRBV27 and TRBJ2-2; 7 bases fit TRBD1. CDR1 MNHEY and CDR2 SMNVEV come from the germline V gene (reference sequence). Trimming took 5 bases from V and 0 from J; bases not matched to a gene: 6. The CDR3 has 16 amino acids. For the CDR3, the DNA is TGTGCCAGCAGTCCAACCGGGACAGCGAACACCGGGGAGCTGTTTTTT. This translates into CASSPTGTANTGELFF.

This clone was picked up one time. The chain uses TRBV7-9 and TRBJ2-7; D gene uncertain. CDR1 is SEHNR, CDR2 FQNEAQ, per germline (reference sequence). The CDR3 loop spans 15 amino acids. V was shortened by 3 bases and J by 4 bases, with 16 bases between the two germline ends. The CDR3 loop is CASSFVTPSVYEQYF. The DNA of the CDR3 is TGTGCCAGCAGCTTTGTCACACCCTCCGTATACGAGCAGTACTTC.

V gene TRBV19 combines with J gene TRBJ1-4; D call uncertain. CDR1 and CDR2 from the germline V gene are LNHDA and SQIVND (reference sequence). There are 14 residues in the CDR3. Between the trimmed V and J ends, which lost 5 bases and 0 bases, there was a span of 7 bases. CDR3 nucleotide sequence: TGTGCCAGTAGTCGCCCAGCAACTAATGAAAAACTGTTTTTT. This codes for CASSRPATNEKLFF.

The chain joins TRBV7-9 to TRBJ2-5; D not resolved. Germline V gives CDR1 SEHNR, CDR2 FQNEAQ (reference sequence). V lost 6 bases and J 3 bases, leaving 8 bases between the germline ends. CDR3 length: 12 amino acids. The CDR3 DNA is TGTGCCAGCAGGCCGGCAGAAGAGACCCAGTACTTC. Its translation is CASRPAEETQYF.

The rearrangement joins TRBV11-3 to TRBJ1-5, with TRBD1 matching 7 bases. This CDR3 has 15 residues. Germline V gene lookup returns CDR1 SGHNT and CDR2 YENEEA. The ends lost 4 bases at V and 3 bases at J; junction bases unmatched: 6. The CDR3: CASSSGTAYNQPQHF. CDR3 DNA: TGTGCCAGCAGCTCAGGGACAGCCTACAATCAGCCCCAGCATTTT.

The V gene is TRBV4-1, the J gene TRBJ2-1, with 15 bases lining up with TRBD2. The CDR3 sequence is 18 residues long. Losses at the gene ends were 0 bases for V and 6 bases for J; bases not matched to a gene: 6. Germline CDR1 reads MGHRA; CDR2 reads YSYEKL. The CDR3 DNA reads TGCGCCAGCAGCCAAGAGGAACCGGGACTAGCGGGAGGCAATGAGCAGTTCTTC. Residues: CASSQEEPGLAGGNEQFF.

The CDR3 reads CASSQDTAGGPPADTQYF. DNA for the CDR3: TGCGCCAGCAGCCAAGATACAGCGGGGGGCCCGCCGGCAGATACGCAGTATTTT. The chain joins TRBV4-1 to TRBJ2-3; 9 nucleotides align to TRBD2. The CDR3 totals 18 residues. V was clipped by 0 bases and J by 4 bases; unmatched bases: 11. Per germline, CDR1 MGHRA and CDR2 YSYEKL.

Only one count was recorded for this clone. CDR3 residues: CASSLSPAYEQYF. The DNA of the CDR3 is TGTGCCAGCAGTTTGTCCCCAGCCTACGAGCAGTACTTC. The chain employs TRBV27 and TRBJ2-7, with D unclear. V was clipped by 3 bases and J by 2 bases, with 8 bases between them. The CDR3 extends over 13 amino acids. CDR1 MNHEY and CDR2 SMNVEV come from the germline V gene (reference sequence).